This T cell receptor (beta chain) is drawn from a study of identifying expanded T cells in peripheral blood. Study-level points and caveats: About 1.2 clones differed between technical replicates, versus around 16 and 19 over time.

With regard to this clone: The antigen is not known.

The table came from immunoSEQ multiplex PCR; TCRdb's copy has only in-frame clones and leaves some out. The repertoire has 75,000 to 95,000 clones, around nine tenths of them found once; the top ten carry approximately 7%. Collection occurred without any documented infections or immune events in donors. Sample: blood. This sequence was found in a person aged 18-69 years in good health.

CDR3 DNA: TGTGCCAGCAGTTTGGGCCAGAAAGGCACTGAAGCTTTCTTT. Translated, it gives CASSLGQKGTEAFF. This chain links TRBV6-5 with TRBJ1-1; no clear D. Trimming left V 4 bases short and J 4 bases short, with 13 bases between. CDR3 size: 14 residues. From germline, CDR1 is MNHEY and CDR2 SVGAGI.